This TCR beta chain was sequenced in a study of blood T cells in healthy people across ages. General observations from the study: PBMCs went unsorted, and a conclusive naive versus antigen-experienced comparison was therefore prevented. The donors' CMV status was not determined, possibly confounding changes in expanded clonotypes.

Researchers report isolating at least 6 million PBMCs per sample. CDR3 length: 15 amino acids. V lost 1 base and J 4 bases, leaving 12 bases between the germline ends. Germline lookup yields CDR1 MGHRA and CDR2 YSYEKL. This clonotype showed up just a few times. What it recognizes is unknown. Together with a sample-barcoded 5' primer, a J-beta primer mix was included in a second PCR lasting about 7 to 12 cycles. Every cDNA molecule bore a tag from a template-switch adaptor containing 12 random nucleotides. TCRdb independently ran MiXCR on the 5' RACE reads; one entry per CDR3 protein. The sample carries fewer than 2,000,000 distinct CDR3 sequences, about two fifths recorded once.

The chain carries TRBV4-1 and TRBJ2-3; D is tentatively TRBD1 or TRBD2 (5 bases each). The specimen was blood. The sequence was obtained from a human donor in good health. Written as DNA, the CDR3 is TGCGCCAGCAGCCAAGTGGGGGTAGGATCAGATACGCAGTATTTT. Translation: CASSQVGVGSDTQYF.